The T cell receptor (beta chain) described here comes from a study of shared clonotypes between healthy human individuals. The table came from immunoSEQ multiplex PCR; TCRdb's copy has only in-frame clones and leaves some out. The data show millions of clones, about 92% seen once. Points from the study as a whole: Clonotype sharing across several donors was observed for roughly 5% of naive CD4 clonotypes. Despite large depth, sorted-subset datasets appeared incompletely sequenced.

Notes on this clone: Its cognate antigen is unknown.

CD45RO-negative, CCR7-positively selected cells formed the naive CD8 fraction, excluding terminally differentiated effector memory CD45RA+ cells. Healthy HIV-negative adults with no recent acute infections or vaccinations were recruited as donors. This receptor was identified in a young man in good health. Some clones in this sample may be carry-over from other donors' samples. Sequencing was carried out using naive CD8+ T cells from PBMCs.

The CDR3 DNA follows: TGTGCCAGCAGTTTAGTAGCGGGGGTCGACAATGAGCAGTTCTTC. The encoded protein is CASSLVAGVDNEQFF. The chain combines TRBV27 with TRBJ2-1; 9 bases align to TRBD2. The V gene's germline CDR1 is MNHEY and CDR2 SMNVEV (reference sequence). J lost 5 bases, V lost 2 bases, and 4 bases had no gene match. The length of the CDR3 is 15 residues.